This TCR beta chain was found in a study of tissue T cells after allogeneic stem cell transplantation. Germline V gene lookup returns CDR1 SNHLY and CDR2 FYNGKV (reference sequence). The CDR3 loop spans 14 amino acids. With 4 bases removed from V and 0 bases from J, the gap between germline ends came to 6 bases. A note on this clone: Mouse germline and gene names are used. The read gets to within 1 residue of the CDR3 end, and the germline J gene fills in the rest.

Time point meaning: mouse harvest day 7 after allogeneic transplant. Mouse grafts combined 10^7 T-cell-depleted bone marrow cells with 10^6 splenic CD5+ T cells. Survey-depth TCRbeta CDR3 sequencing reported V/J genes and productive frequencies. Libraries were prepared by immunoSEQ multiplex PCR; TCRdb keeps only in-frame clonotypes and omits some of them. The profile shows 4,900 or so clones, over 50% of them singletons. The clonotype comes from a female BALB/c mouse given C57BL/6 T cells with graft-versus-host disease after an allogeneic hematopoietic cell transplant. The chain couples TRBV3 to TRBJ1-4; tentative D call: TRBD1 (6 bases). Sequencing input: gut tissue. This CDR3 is CASSWTVSNERLFF. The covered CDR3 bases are TGTGCCAGCAGCTGGACAGTTTCCAACGAAAGATTATTT.